The present entry profiles one T cell receptor (beta chain) with its context. Compared with germline, one end of the junction differs, possibly owing to a read error. The CDR3 sequence is 15 residues long. Germline V lookup: CDR1 SGHTA, CDR2 FQGNSA. The data were taken from a study of shared T cell receptors in the human thymus. Only in-frame clones appear in the TCRdb table, and some are missing; sequencing was by immunoSEQ multiplex PCR. This sample has hundreds of thousands of clones, with more than 75% found just once. A further study also used this sample, focusing on human thymus T cells. That report notes: Resections from corrective heart surgery provided thymus tissue. Thymic repertoires from unrelated individuals overlapped highly, related research reported.

The chain joins TRBV7-2 to TRBJ1-5; D perhaps matches TRBD1 (6 bases). The clonotype comes from a boy under two years old with a congenital heart defect. Material for sequencing was thymocytes. The CDR3 DNA sequence: TGCGCCAGCAGCCAAGATCGGACAGACAATCAGCCCCAGCATTTT. This sequence encodes CASSQDRTDNQPQHF.